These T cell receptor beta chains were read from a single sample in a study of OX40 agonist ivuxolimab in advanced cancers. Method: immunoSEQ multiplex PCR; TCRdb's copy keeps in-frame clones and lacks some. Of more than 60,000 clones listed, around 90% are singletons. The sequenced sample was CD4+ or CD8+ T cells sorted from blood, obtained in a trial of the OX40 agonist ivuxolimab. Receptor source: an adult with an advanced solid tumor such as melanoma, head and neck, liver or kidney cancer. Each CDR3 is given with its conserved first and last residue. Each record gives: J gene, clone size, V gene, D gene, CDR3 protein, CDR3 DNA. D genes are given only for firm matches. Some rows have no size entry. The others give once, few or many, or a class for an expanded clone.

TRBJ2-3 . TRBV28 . CASQGSTDTQYF TGTGCCAGCCAGGGCAGCACAGATACGCAGTATTTT
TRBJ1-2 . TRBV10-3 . CAISESKRVGGYTF TGTGCCATCAGTGAGTCGAAAAGGGTGGGCGGCTACACCTTC
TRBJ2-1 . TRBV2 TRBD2 CARTLVTSGDNNEQFF TGTGCCAGAACTCTTGTGACTAGCGGGGACAACAATGAGCAGTTCTTC
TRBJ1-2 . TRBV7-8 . CASSPDRNYGYTF TGTGCCAGCAGCCCGGACAGAAACTATGGCTACACCTTC
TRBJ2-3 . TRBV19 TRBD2 CASSTGSSGITDTQYF TGTGCCAGTAGTACGGGATCTAGCGGGATTACAGATACGCAGTATTTT
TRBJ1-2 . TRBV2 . CASSSAGESYGYTF TGTGCCAGCAGCAGCGCGGGGGAGAGCTATGGCTACACCTTC
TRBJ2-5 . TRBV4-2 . CASSQGGSGETQYF TGTGCCAGCAGCCAAGGAGGATCGGGAGAGACCCAGTACTTC
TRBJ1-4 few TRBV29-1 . CSVAGVGEKLFF TGCAGCGTTGCAGGGGTCGGTGAAAAACTGTTTTTT
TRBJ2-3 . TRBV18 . CASSQGPLGVDTQYF TGTGCCAGCTCGCAGGGTCCCCTCGGGGTGGATACGCAGTATTTT
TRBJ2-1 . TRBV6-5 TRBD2 CASSYSLAGGYNEQFF TGTGCCAGCAGTTACTCGCTAGCGGGAGGCTACAATGAGCAGTTCTTC
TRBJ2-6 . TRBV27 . CASSAYVGQFLSGANVLTF TGCGCCAGCAGTGCATACGTAGGGCAGTTTCTCTCTGGGGCCAACGTCCTGACTTTC
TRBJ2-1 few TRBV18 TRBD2 CASSPRTLAGDNEQFF TGTGCCAGCTCACCACGTACCCTAGCGGGAGACAATGAGCAGTTCTTC
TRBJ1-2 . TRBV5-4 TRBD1 CASSLGGDSGYYGYTF TGTGCCAGCAGCTTGGGAGGGGACAGTGGGTACTATGGCTACACCTTC
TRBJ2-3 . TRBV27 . CASTISAASTDTQYF TGTGCCAGCACCATCTCAGCGGCTAGCACAGATACGCAGTATTTT
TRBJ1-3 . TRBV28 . CASSLRRDTIYF TGTGCCAGCAGTCTCAGACGGGACACCATATATTTT
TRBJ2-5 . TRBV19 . CASSRGSETQYF TGTGCCAGTAGTAGGGGGAGCGAGACCCAGTACTTC
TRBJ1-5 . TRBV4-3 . CASSQPDINQPQHF TGCGCCAGCAGCCAGCCGGACATTAATCAGCCCCAGCATTTT
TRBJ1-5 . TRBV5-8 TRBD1 CASSWNRGNQPQHF TGTGCCAGCAGCTGGAACAGGGGGAATCAGCCCCAGCATTTT
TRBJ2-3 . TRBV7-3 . CASSPRLARSTDTQYF TGTGCCAGCAGCCCACGACTGGCCCGTAGCACAGATACGCAGTATTTT
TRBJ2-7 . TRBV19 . CASSHYSGGSYEQYF TGTGCCAGTAGTCACTATTCAGGGGGGTCCTACGAGCAGTACTTC
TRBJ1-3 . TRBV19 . CASSQRTAAGNTIYF TGTGCCAGTAGCCAACGGACGGCCGCAGGAAACACCATATATTTT
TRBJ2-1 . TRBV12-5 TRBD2 CASGDLAGSYNEQFF TGTGCTAGTGGTGACCTAGCGGGGTCCTACAATGAGCAGTTCTTC